This T cell receptor beta chain was observed in a study of cytomegalovirus exposure and HLA in healthy donors. This PCR relied on a set of 60 Vbeta primers and 13 Jbeta primers. Repertoires were generated with immunoSEQ multiplex PCR, while TCRdb's copy carries only in-frame clones and drops some. The sample yields about 160,000 clones, about 85% seen once. The germline V and J ends were trimmed by 3 bases and 5 bases, with 13 bases remaining between them. The CDR3 is 15 residues long. CDR1 SGHAT and CDR2 FQNNGV come from the germline V gene. The rearrangement joins TRBV11-2 to TRBJ1-4, with D tentatively TRBD1 (6 bases). This receptor was obtained from a boy between 2 and 10 years old in good health and CMV-seronegative. Sequenced sample: PBMCs. CDR3 residues: CASSFTGKTNEKLFF. The CDR3 DNA follows: TGTGCCAGCAGCTTTACAGGGAAAACCAATGAAAAACTGTTTTTT. Complete variable domain (other parts from reference TRBV11-2 and TRBJ1-4): EAGVAQSPRYKIIEKRQSVAFWCNPISGHATLYWYQQILGQGPKLLIQFQNNGVVDDSQLPKDRFSAERLKGVDSTLKIQPAKLEDSAVYLCASSFTGKTNEKLFFGSGTQLSVL.